This TCR beta chain was retrieved from a study of early T cells in non-severe SARS-CoV-2 infection. V was pared by 2 bases and J by 8 bases, with 16 bases between. This CDR3 is built from 15 residues. Germline CDR1 is MGHDK and CDR2 is SYGVNS. Attachment of unique molecular identifiers was made to individual cDNA molecules. One entry per CDR3 protein, called by TCRdb with MiXCR from the 5' RACE reads. The data show around 92,000 distinct CDR3 sequences, approximately 9.9% seen once. J is TRBJ2-1 and V is TRBV25-1; D may match TRBD1 or TRBD2 (5 bases each). This TCR derives from an adult who was a healthcare worker with PCR-confirmed SARS-CoV-2 infection or an uninfected control (not recorded which). Sequencing was performed on whole blood. The CDR3 bases are TGTGCCAGCAGTGAACCCGGGACGGCGGAGGATGAGCAGTTCTTC. Translation: CASSEPGTAEDEQFF. The full variable domain, its missing parts supplied by reference TRBV25-1 and TRBJ2-1, is EADIYQTPRYLVIGTGKKITLECSQTMGHDKMYWYQQDPGMELHLIHYSYGVNSTEKGDLSSESTVSRIRTEHFPLTLESARPSHTSQYLCASSEPGTAEDEQFFGPGTRLTVL.